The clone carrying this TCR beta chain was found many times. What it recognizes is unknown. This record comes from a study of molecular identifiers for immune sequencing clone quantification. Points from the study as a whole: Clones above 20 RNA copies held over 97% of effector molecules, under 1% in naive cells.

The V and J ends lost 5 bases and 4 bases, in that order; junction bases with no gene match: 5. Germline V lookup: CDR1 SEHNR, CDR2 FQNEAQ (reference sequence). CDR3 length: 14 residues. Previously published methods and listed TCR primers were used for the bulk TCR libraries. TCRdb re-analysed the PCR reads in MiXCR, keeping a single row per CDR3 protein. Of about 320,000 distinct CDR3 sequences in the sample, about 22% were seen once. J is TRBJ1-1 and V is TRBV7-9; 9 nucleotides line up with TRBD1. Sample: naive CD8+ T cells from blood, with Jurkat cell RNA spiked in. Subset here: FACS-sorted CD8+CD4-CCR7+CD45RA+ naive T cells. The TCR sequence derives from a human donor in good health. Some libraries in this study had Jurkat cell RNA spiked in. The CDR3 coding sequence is TGTGCCAGCAGCAAGGGACAGGGTCTCACTGAAGCTTTCTTT. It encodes CASSKGQGLTEAFF.